The text below deals with one T cell receptor (beta chain). Its target is not known. Between about 2014 and 2018, patients underwent resection in Japan or China. The data belong to a study of immune evolution from preneoplasia to lung adenocarcinoma. The study, taken as a whole, reports: Later-stage lesions appeared to have more T cells, more diversity, less clonality.

CDR3 length: 11 amino acids. Germline CDR1 is MGHRA and CDR2 is YSYEKL. V was clipped by 2 bases and J by 2 bases, with 0 bases between them. The method was immunoSEQ multiplex PCR; TCRdb's version includes in-frame clones alone and lacks a portion of them. The sample lists over 9,500 clones; approximately 90% were seen once. The specimen was FFPE invasive lung adenocarcinoma tissue. The chain uses TRBV4-1 and TRBJ2-5; D uncertain. This TCR came from a person aged 65 to 85 with invasive lung adenocarcinoma. Some clones in this sample may be carry-over from other donors' samples. The CDR3 DNA follows: TGCGCCAGCAGCCAACAAGAGACCCAGTACTTC. As protein: CASSQQETQYF.